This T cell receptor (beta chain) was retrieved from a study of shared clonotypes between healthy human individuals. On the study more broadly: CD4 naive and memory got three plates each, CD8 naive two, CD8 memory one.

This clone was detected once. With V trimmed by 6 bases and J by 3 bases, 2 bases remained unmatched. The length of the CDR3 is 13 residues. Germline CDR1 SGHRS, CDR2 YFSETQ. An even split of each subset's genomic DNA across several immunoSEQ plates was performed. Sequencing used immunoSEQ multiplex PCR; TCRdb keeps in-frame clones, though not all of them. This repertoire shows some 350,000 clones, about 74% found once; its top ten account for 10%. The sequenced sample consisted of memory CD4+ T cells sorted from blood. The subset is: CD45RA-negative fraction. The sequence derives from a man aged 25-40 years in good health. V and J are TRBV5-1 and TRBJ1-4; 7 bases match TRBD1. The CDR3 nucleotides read TGCGCCAGCACCAGGGGGTCTAATGAAAAACTGTTTTTT. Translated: CASTRGSNEKLFF.